This TCR beta chain comes out of a study of cytomegalovirus exposure and HLA in healthy donors (dated by TCRdb to about 2017). In terms of the full investigation: An earlier analysis of 587 of the donors reported approximately 290 Gb of sequence data and around 110 million unique TCR beta sequences from about 200 million T cells. About 280 gigabases of sequencing data and 75 million to 85 million unique TCR sequences made up an early release that covered fewer than 650 HLA-typed donors. Of the 300 to 500 genotyped donors, 65% to 90% were placed in the genetic ancestry cluster associated with self-reported Caucasian donors. The study aimed to test whether signatures of past pathogen exposure could be identified by cataloging public T cell receptors. The T cell repertoires of around 670 subjects were profiled by immunosequencing and related to cytomegalovirus serostatus. In addition to the first cohort of 650 to 800 subjects, a separate validation cohort of 120 different subjects was used. The study combined high-throughput TCR immunosequencing, statistical association of individual TCRs with disease status, and machine learning to predict cytomegalovirus infection status. In a later analysis, previously published TCR beta repertoires from roughly 710 donors were re-analyzed and high-resolution HLA genotyping was added so that TCR occurrence patterns could be studied. Rather than drawing on any new phenotypic data, the later analysis identified candidate immune exposures from TCR beta sequences and the way those sequences occurred across donors. An earlier analysis of roughly 600 of the donors used high-throughput TCR beta sequencing to judge whether each TCR beta V gene segment behaved as functional or pseudogenic. Donor age, sex, ethnicity and CMV serostatus were compiled together with the repertoire data. In a later genetic analysis, genome-wide SNP genotypes for about 65% of the roughly 670 donors were used, and that subset was treated as a discovery cohort. Every repertoire in the discovery cohort had been generated on one and the same sequencing platform. HLA typing covered class I and class II loci at four-digit resolution. Typing coverage varied by locus: roughly 629-640 donors for A, B, C, DRB1 and DQB1; approximately 500 for DQA1; about 600 for DPA1; approximately 450 for DPB1. Roughly 5 DR-DQ haplotypes were treated as single units for association and clustering because of strong linkage in the cohort. On average, around 240,000 unique TCR beta nucleotide sequences were sequenced per donor among fewer than 500 genotyped donors of the cohort, with roughly a sixth of those sequences being non-productive.

The library was prepared using the immunoSEQ multiplex PCR assay. For the multiplex PCR, a mixture combining 60 forward primers for TCR Vbeta segments and 13 reverse primers for TCR Jbeta segments was used. The CDR3 region of rearranged TCR beta genes was amplified from genomic DNA by a multiplex PCR assay. On the Illumina HiSeq System, the amplified TCR beta libraries were sequenced as 87-base-pair reads. In the source study's methods: Across the 666 repertoires, a later analysis counted some 80 million unique TCR beta chains, roughly 11 million of which were shared by at least two donors. A nearest-neighbor algorithm error-corrected the raw reads and collapsed the reads into unique sequences, merging closely related sequences to remove PCR and sequencing errors. V, D and J gene segments were assigned by aligning CDR3 sequences to IMGT reference sequences. For a sequence to be retained, at least a six-nucleotide match to both a V gene segment and a J gene segment was required. A rearrangement counted as productive if the CDR3 had no stop codons and remained in frame with V and J, and every other rearrangement counted as non-productive. Following IMGT convention, CDR3 was defined as the stretch from the second conserved V-encoded cysteine to the conserved J-encoded phenylalanine. The earlier analysis of 500 to 650 of the donors excluded any sequence lacking an unambiguous match to a single V gene segment. An earlier analysis of 550 to 650 of the donors classified V segments as functional when productive rearrangements were above 56.7% and as segregating when the standard deviation between donors was above 5%. A statistical classification framework was built for diagnosing cytomegalovirus status from the catalog of TCR beta chain sequences. In a later analysis, V and J genes were assigned by comparing TCR nucleotide sequences against IMGT/GENE-DB human TR gene sequences. Using the TCRdist pipeline, a later analysis assigned CDR3 sequences along with most-parsimonious VDJ recombination scenarios. In a later analysis, every TCR beta chain was defined by the combination of its CDR3 amino acid sequence and its V-gene family, and reads without a unique V-gene family were dropped. As a way to deal with suspected cross-contamination and a sequencing artifact, a later analysis dropped over 550 nucleotide sequences that were highly shared and had low generation probability. In a later analysis, a clonal expansion index was calculated for each public chain from normalized within-repertoire ranks of inferred template counts. Generation probabilities in a later analysis came from a VDJ recombination model fitted to out-of-frame rearrangements, and those results were checked against IGoR. A later analysis scored TCR-TCR, TCR-HLA and TCR-CMV co-occurrence with hypergeometric tests, applying a repertoire-size bias correction to TCR pairs. To estimate false discovery rates, a later analysis permuted the HLA or CMV assignments 20 times. In a later analysis, co-occurring TCRs were grouped using DBSCAN, with TCRdist sequence similarity added in when clustering inside HLA-allele-positive subsets. Repertoires with fewer than 30,000 or more than 120,000 public chains, plus five repertoires with anomalous nucleotide sharing, were excluded from co-occurrence clustering. TCRdb obtained this table from immuneACCESS and retained in-frame rearrangements with V and J assigned. These tables miss some clones; where compared with another copy, unresolved V genes account for less than half of the shortfall, and the remainder is unexplained. That table gives V, J and clone size, and the DNA gave D and trimming. Counted in this sample were under 200,000 clones; roughly 84% of them appeared once. Together, the top ten hold more than 0.85% of the sample.

Results the study describes overall, beyond this receptor: In a later analysis, TCR association rates were found to vary across HLA loci, with the most associated TCRs seen for DRB1 alleles and the fewest for HLA-C alleles. A further reported finding was that TCR beta sequences accurately predicted the HLA-A and HLA-B alleles for most subjects in the first cohort. The study gave a list of some 150 TCR beta chains associated with cytomegalovirus. The classifier was reported to diagnose cytomegalovirus status with high specificity and sensitivity in both the original and validation cohorts. Because some donors lacked HLA typing at each locus, the association tests relied only on the typed subset. A few of the identified cytomegalovirus-associated TCR beta chains were confirmed in vitro to be specific for cytomegalovirus antigens. Some IMGT-functional V segments, including TRBV6-2 and TRBV6-3, could not be distinguished by the 87-base-pair reads and were therefore excluded. Across donors, most TCR sequences were observed very rarely, whereas some public TCRs were present in many individuals. The cohort was sequenced for TCR beta chains only, and without alpha or paired-chain data the features that could be detected were limited. A later analysis found that HLA-associated TCR beta chains were more clonally expanded and had lower generation probabilities than equally common non-associated chains. An association between a missense DCLRE1C variant and V-gene and J-gene trimming of TCR beta chains was found in a later genetic analysis and replicated in an independent cohort. A later analysis associated 15,000 or so TCR beta sequences with specific HLA alleles at a false discovery rate of 0.05. When HLA alleles, especially DR and DQ, strongly co-occurred, attributing TCR associations to individual alleles was difficult. In a later analysis, several top co-occurrence clusters were reported to appear linked to parvovirus B19, influenza, CMV and Epstein-Barr virus. Immune exposure information for the cohort was limited to CMV serostatus. According to the authors, the approach could potentially be generalized to other disease states and immunological phenotypes. Compared with the approximately 670-donor mean, donors in an Asian-associated ancestry cluster had fewer N-insertions in productive TCRs, according to a later genetic analysis. Correlated functional status among segregating V segments might reflect linkage disequilibrium, but an unknown experimental factor could not be ruled out. A cluster of highly shared sequence variants was judged likely to be a technical artifact of the sequencing pipeline. Because counts were too low, about 15 rarely observed V segments, including chromosome 9 orphons, were left out of the earlier analysis of 587 of the donors. Presence/absence analyses assumed roughly uniform sequencing depth across donors, an assumption that may not hold. Broadly in line with IMGT annotations, most TCR beta V segments showed up in productive rearrangements about 90% or about 30% of the time in an earlier analysis of several hundred of the donors. According to a later analysis, most CMV-associated TCR beta chains appeared to be HLA-restricted, and the HLA associations seemed to be driven largely by CMV exposure.

The CDR3 spans 15 residues, from the cysteine through the phenylalanine. Only CDR3 DNA is held: 45 bases, read in frame from base 1. Trimming takes 6 bases off V and 7 bases off J; junction bases not matched to a gene: 13. CDR1 and CDR2 (MDHEN, SYDVKM) derive from the germline V gene. Concerning this clone itself: No cognate antigen has been identified for it. Nothing much larger sits one base from this clone, and base qualities are not available.

In total, over 600 healthy bone marrow donors made up the cohort. All cohort members were sampled while nominally healthy, although unrecorded immune exposures were likely present. The donor was CMV seronegative and was included in the group of a few hundred seronegative cohort members. Every donor gave a peripheral blood sample, and the peripheral blood mononuclear cells from that sample were used for TCR beta sequencing. The Qiagen DNeasy Blood Extraction Kit was used to extract genomic DNA from the blood cell samples. Sequencing input: PBMCs. The sequence was obtained from a man aged 25 to 40 in good health and CMV-seronegative. This chain is built from TRBV28 and TRBJ2-3, with 7 middle bases fitting TRBD1. The CDR3 loop reads CASSPIRDSGNTQYF. The base sequence is TGTGCCAGCAGCCCGATCCGGGACAGTGGAAATACGCAGTATTTT.